This T cell receptor (beta chain) was found in a study of technical replicates of blood from several donors. Clones were sequenced by immunoSEQ multiplex PCR, and TCRdb holds only the in-frame ones, with some missing. This table holds some 80,000 clones, roughly 93% found once. From germline, CDR1 is LNHDA and CDR2 SQIVND (reference sequence). The CDR3 is 10 residues long. The V end was cut by 8 bases, the J end by 8 bases, with 9 bases between. This clonotype was sampled from a human donor in good health. V is TRBV19 and J is TRBJ1-1, with D possibly matching TRBD1 (6 bases). The sample consisted of T cells isolated from PBMCs. CDR3 DNA sequence: TGTGCCAGTGTTGGGACAGAAGCTTTCTTT. Residues: CASVGTEAFF.